The clone carrying this TCR beta chain was detected many times. Its antigen is currently unknown. The entry originates in a study of shared clonotypes between healthy human individuals. The CDR3 is 14 residues long. The V gene lost 6 bases and the J gene lost 6 bases, with 16 bases spanning the gap. In germline, CDR1 is LNHDA, CDR2 SQIVND (reference sequence). Some clones are missing from TCRdb's copy, which holds only in-frame ones; the method was immunoSEQ multiplex PCR. The profile covers about a million clones, with 70% to 85% appearing a single time and approximately 1.5% taken by the ten largest. Each sample came from a Caucasian adult donor living in Nashville, Tennessee. Study-level points and caveats: Rarefaction indicated that sorted-subset sequencing remained incomplete although depth was large. Researchers sampled blood only, noting tissue repertoires likely differ.

The sample consisted of memory CD4+ T cells sorted from blood. Subset meaning: CD45RA-negative fraction. This chain joins TRBV19 and TRBJ2-3, with a possible D match to TRBD1 (6 bases). The clonotype originates from a man between 18 and 35 years old in good health. For the CDR3, the DNA is TGTGCCAGTAGGATTACAGGGACGGCGGATACGCAGTATTTT. Protein product: CASRITGTADTQYF. The full variable domain, with the rest looked up from reference TRBV19 and TRBJ2-3, is DGGITQSPKYLFRKEGQNVTLSCEQNLNHDAMYWYRQDPGQGLRLIYYSQIVNDFQKGDIAEGYSVSREKKESFPLTVTSAQKNPTAFYLCASRITGTADTQYFGPGTRLTVL.